These 2 T cell receptor beta chains came from one sample sequenced in a study of spatial heterogeneity in lung cancer. Time point in this sample: blood at routine non-recurrence follow-up after resection. TCRdb re-called the 5' RACE reads through MiXCR, storing one row per CDR3 protein. In the table there are 3,500 to 4,500 distinct CDR3 sequences, 20% to 30% of which are singletons. The sample consisted of PBMCs, taken at follow-up. All receptors derive from a male donor with early-stage non-small cell lung cancer.

CDR3 protein: CASSQDGRGTYEQYF. The DNA for the CDR3 is TGCGCCAGCAGCCAAGACGGACGGGGGACTTACGAGCAGTACTTC. The chain is built from TRBV4-1 and TRBJ2-7; a weak D match, TRBD2 (6 bases). The CDR3 is 15 residues long. The germline gives CDR1 MGHRA, CDR2 YSYEKL. V lost 0 bases and J 4 bases, leaving 13 bases between the germline ends.

The V and J genes are TRBV28 and TRBJ2-3, with TRBD2 matching 10 bases. CDR1 is MDHEN, CDR2 SYDVKM, per germline. The CDR3 runs 14 residues. V was clipped by 4 bases and J by 6 bases; unmatched bases: 4. CDR3 in DNA: TGTGCCAGCAGTTCTAGCGGGAGATGGGATACGCAGTATTTT. Its protein product is CASSSSGRWDTQYF.